This passage covers 26 T cell receptor beta chains from one sample sequenced in a study of shared clonotypes between healthy human individuals (TCRdb year 2020). Preparation of the library involved the immunoSEQ multiplex PCR assay. The source is immuneACCESS, and TCRdb retained only in-frame sequences with V and J called. Part of the clones is not carried over; for the studies checked, unresolved V genes explain less than half of this, and the remainder is unexplained. This sample comprises roughly 480,000 clones, approximately 79% of them detected only once. About 12% of the sample rests with the top ten. The sequencing sample was made of PBMCs. The receptors stem from a woman between 40 and 55 years old in good health. Some clones in this sample may be carry-over from other donors' samples.

This chain joins TRBV6-1 and TRBJ2-3; tentative D call: TRBD2 (5 bases). The V end was cut by 6 bases, the J end by 0 bases, with 13 bases between. This CDR3 region has 15 residues. CDR1 is MNHNS and CDR2 is SASEGT in the germline V gene. CDR3: CASSAEATSTDTQYF. The CDR3 DNA reads as TGTGCCAGCAGCGCGGAGGCGACTAGCACAGATACGCAGTATTTT.

The rearrangement uses TRBV7-2 and TRBJ1-1; D might be TRBD1 (5 bases). Trimming cost V 6 bases and J 6 bases, with 20 bases left between them. CDR1 is SGHTA, CDR2 FQGNSA, per germline. This CDR3 contains 15 residues. CDR3 sequence reads: CASSRAPGTASEAFF. Here the CDR3 DNA reads TGTGCCAGCAGTCGGGCGCCCGGGACGGCTTCTGAAGCTTTCTTT. Full variable domain (outside the CDR3, taken from reference TRBV7-2 and TRBJ1-1): GAGVSQSPSNKVTEKGKDVELRCDPISGHTALYWYRQSLGQGLEFLIYFQGNSAPDKSGLPSDRFSAERTGGSVSTLTIQRTQQEDSAVYLCASSRAPGTASEAFFGQGTRLTVV.

The count of this clone is one. The sample carries other DNA sequences with the same CDR3. This chain connects TRBV15 to TRBJ2-7; 7 positions agree with TRBD2. V dropped 1 base and J dropped 2; count of bases not matched to a gene: 8. CDR3 length: 16 amino acids. The V gene's germline CDR1 is LNHNV and CDR2 YYDKDF (reference sequence). The CDR3 here is CATSRARASGTYEQYF. Written as DNA, the CDR3 is TGTGCCACCAGCAGAGCTCGGGCTAGCGGAACCTACGAGCAGTACTTC.

The chain links TRBV1 to TRBJ2-7; the table's D gene call, TRBD2, was not cross checked with the DNA. TRBV1 is recorded as a pseudogene. The CDR3 is made up of 16 amino acids. The CDR3 nucleotides are TGCACCAGCAGCCCGGACTACCGCCCAAGAAGGGACGAGCAGTACTTC. Protein: CTSSPDYRPRRDEQYF.

The J gene is TRBJ2-1, the V gene TRBV6-1; a possible D gene is TRBD2 (5 bases). Trimming removed 7 bases at V and 6 bases at J, with 13 bases between. This CDR3 is 13 amino acids long. Germline V gene lookup returns CDR1 MNHNS and CDR2 SASEGT. The CDR3 protein is CASNTGIRNEQFF. Written as DNA, the CDR3 is TGTGCCAGCAACACGGGGATTCGCAATGAGCAGTTCTTC.

The chain links TRBV18 to TRBJ2-5; 9 bases align to TRBD2. The V segment lost 2 bases and the J segment 2 bases; nucleotides outside the gene matches: 0. The CDR3 loop spans 14 amino acids. Germline V gene sequence: CDR1 KGHSH, CDR2 LQKENI. The CDR3 DNA sequence: TGTGCCAGCTCACCAGCGGGAGGGCAAGAGACCCAGTACTTC. It translates to CASSPAGGQETQYF.

In this sample, this clone turned up many times. V gene TRBV6-6 combines with J gene TRBJ2-2, with TRBD1 as a possible D gene (5 bases). The CDR3 is 15 amino acids. From germline, CDR1 is MNHNY and CDR2 SVGAGI (reference sequence). The V gene lost 3 bases and the J gene lost 4 bases, with 12 bases spanning the gap. The CDR3 loop reads CASSYWQGFTGELFF. The CDR3 DNA is TGTGCCAGCAGTTATTGGCAGGGTTTCACCGGGGAGCTGTTTTTT.

The rearrangement uses TRBV30 and TRBJ1-2; tentatively, D is TRBD1 (6 bases). Germline-derived CDR1 and CDR2 are GTSNPN and SVGIG (reference sequence). The V gene lost 4 bases and the J gene lost 2 bases, with 11 bases spanning the gap. The CDR3 has 13 residues. The CDR3 protein is CAWMGTLNYGYTF. The CDR3 DNA reads as TGTGCCTGGATGGGGACACTCAACTATGGCTACACCTTC.

The chain recombines TRBV18 with TRBJ2-7, with 10 bases lining up with TRBD1. The CDR3 extends over 15 amino acids. V was clipped by 3 bases and J by 3 bases; unmatched bases: 5. Germline assignment: CDR1 KGHSH and CDR2 LQKENI. The CDR3: CASSPGGQGFYEQYF. The CDR3 DNA reads TGTGCCAGCTCACCGGGGGGACAGGGGTTCTACGAGCAGTACTTC.

The chain combines TRBV28 with TRBJ2-7; TRBD2 aligns across 8 bases. V gave up 6 bases and J gave up 6 bases; unmatched junction bases: 4. The germline V gene has CDR1 MDHEN and CDR2 SYDVKM. The CDR3 sequence is 12 residues long. CDR3 loop: CASRPGLGEQYF. CDR3 coding DNA: TGTGCCAGCAGACCGGGACTAGGCGAGCAGTACTTC. The variable domain in full, completed from reference TRBV28 and TRBJ2-7, reads DVKVTQSSRYLVKRTGEKVFLECVQDMDHENMFWYRQDPGLGLRLIYFSYDVKMKEKGDIPEGYSVSREKKERFSLILESASTNQTSMYLCASRPGLGEQYFGPGTRLTVT.

The chain couples TRBV2 to TRBJ2-3; no reliable D call. The CDR3 runs 12 residues. V lost 6 bases to trimming and J lost 3 bases, with 7 bases between them. CDR1 and CDR2 from the germline V gene are SNHLY and FYNNEI. CDR3 DNA: TGTGCCAGCAGACCAGAAACAGATACGCAGTATTTT. It specifies CASRPETDTQYF.

The chain uses TRBV15 and TRBJ1-2; maybe TRBD1 (6 bases). With 0 bases removed from V and 12 bases from J, the gap between germline ends came to 23 bases. The CDR3 loop spans 16 amino acids. Germline V gene data show CDR1 as LNHNV and CDR2 as YYDKDF (reference sequence). CDR3 protein: CATSRDRAEGGMAHTF. The CDR3 DNA reads TGTGCCACCAGCAGAGATCGTGCGGAAGGGGGGATGGCGCACACCTTC. Filled out from reference TRBV15 and TRBJ1-2, the complete variable domain reads DAMVIQNPRYQVTQFGKPVTLSCSQTLNHNVMYWYQQKSSQAPKLLFHYYDKDFNNEADTPDNFQSRRPNTSFCFLDIRSPGLGDTAMYLCATSRDRAEGGMAHTFGSGTRLTVV.

The CDR3 region is CASNPTSGSFLDEQYF. For the CDR3, the DNA is TGTGCCAGCAACCCTACTAGCGGGAGTTTCTTGGACGAGCAGTACTTC. The genes are TRBV6-6 and TRBJ2-7; 11 bases match TRBD2. This CDR3 region has 16 residues. V gave up 7 bases and J gave up 5 bases; unmatched junction bases: 13. Germline V lookup: CDR1 MNHNY, CDR2 SVGAGI (reference sequence).

The chain links TRBV5-8 to TRBJ1-4, with a possible D match to TRBD1 (6 bases). CDR1 is SGHTS, CDR2 YDEGEE, per germline. V was shortened by 0 bases and J by 4 bases, with 7 bases between the two germline ends. CDR3 length equals 14 residues. The CDR3 loop reads CASSLGTVNEKLFF. DNA for the CDR3: TGTGCCAGCAGCTTGGGGACAGTTAATGAAAAACTGTTTTTT.

This clone was seen ten or more times. This sequence joins TRBV9 and TRBJ2-1; D is possibly TRBD2 (6 bases). There are 15 residues in the CDR3. V gave up 0 bases and J gave up 3 bases, with 10 bases separating them. Germline CDR1 SGDLS, CDR2 YYNGEE. The CDR3 nucleotides read TGTGCCAGCAGCGTAGGGGGCGGGATCTACAATGAGCAGTTCTTC. As protein: CASSVGGGIYNEQFF.

The chain is built from TRBV7-7 and TRBJ2-5; D is perhaps TRBD1 (5 bases). V was cut by 2 bases and J by 5 bases, with 12 bases left in between. Germline lookup yields CDR1 SSHAT and CDR2 FNYEAQ (reference sequence). CDR3 length: 14 residues. The CDR3, as DNA: TGTGCCAGCAGCTTACGGCCAGGGCCGGAGACCCAGTACTTC. Its protein product is CASSLRPGPETQYF.

The V call is TRBV7-9, the J call TRBJ1-4; 7 nucleotides agree with TRBD1. The junction had 6 bases not matched to a gene; V was cut back by 1 base and J by 7 bases. This CDR3 has 15 amino acids. Looked up from germline, CDR1 is SEHNR and CDR2 is FQNEAQ (reference sequence). CDR3 sequence (DNA): TGTGCCAGCAGCTTAGGGGACAGTGCTGGTGAAAAACTGTTTTTT. It yields the protein CASSLGDSAGEKLFF. The whole variable domain, remainder taken from reference TRBV7-9 and TRBJ1-4, is DTGVSQNPRHKITKRGQNVTFRCDPISEHNRLYWYRQTLGQGPEFLTYFQNEAQLEKSRLLSDRFSAERPKGSFSTLEIQRTEQGDSAMYLCASSLGDSAGEKLFFGSGTQLSVL.

The V and J genes are TRBV5-1 and TRBJ1-2; D call uncertain. Trimming took 0 bases from V and 4 from J, leaving 10 bases between them. CDR1 and CDR2 (germline): SGHRS, YFSETQ. The CDR3 covers 14 residues. The CDR3: CASSLEEGSYGYTF. The CDR3 DNA reads TGCGCCAGCAGCTTGGAAGAGGGATCCTATGGCTACACCTTC.

The V and J genes are TRBV20-1 and TRBJ2-7; the D is unclear. Trimming took off 7 bases at V and 0 bases at J, with 7 bases between the two ends. Germline CDR1 and CDR2: DFQATT and SNEGSKA (reference sequence). CDR3 length: 11 amino acids. CDR3 region: CSVFSSYEQYF. The DNA of the CDR3 is TGCAGTGTCTTCAGCTCCTACGAGCAGTACTTC.

This clone was counted only a few times. The V gene is TRBV7-9, the J gene TRBJ1-1; D is undetermined. Per germline, CDR1 SEHNR and CDR2 FQNEAQ (reference sequence). This CDR3 has 14 amino acids. Between the trimmed V and J ends, which lost 1 base and 4 bases, there was a span of 10 bases. Here the CDR3 reads CASSLVPRRTEAFF. DNA of the CDR3: TGTGCCAGCAGCTTAGTCCCGAGGCGCACTGAAGCTTTCTTT.

The chain joins TRBV18 to TRBJ1-1; 7 bases match TRBD1. The V and J ends lost 3 bases and 8 bases, in that order; junction bases with no gene match: 15. CDR3 length: 16 amino acids. The germline CDR1 and CDR2 sequences are KGHSH and LQKENI. In DNA form, the CDR3 reads TGTGCCAGCTCACCCCTGGACCAAGGACAGGTGATAGAAGCTTTCTTT. This encodes CASSPLDQGQVIEAFF.

The chain links TRBV5-1 to TRBJ2-5; 10 bases line up with TRBD1. Germline-derived CDR1 and CDR2 are SGHRS and YFSETQ. Unmatched junction bases numbered 7, after V lost 0 bases and J lost 5 bases. This CDR3 is 16 amino acids long. The DNA for the CDR3 is TGCGCCAGCAGCTTGGTTGGGACAGGGGCAGGGGAGACCCAGTACTTC. The encoded protein is CASSLVGTGAGETQYF. The variable domain in full, completed from reference TRBV5-1 and TRBJ2-5, reads KAGVTQTPRYLIKTRGQQVTLSCSPISGHRSVSWYQQTPGQGLQFLFEYFSETQRNKGNFPGRFSGRQFSNSRSEMNVSTLELGDSALYLCASSLVGTGAGETQYFGPGTRLLVL.

The chain combines TRBV29-1 with TRBJ1-2; D is unclear. Between the trimmed V and J ends, which lost 6 bases and 5 bases, there was a span of 16 bases. The CDR3 spans 13 residues. Germline CDR1 and CDR2: SQVTM and ANQGSEA. The CDR3 loop is CSVAPRAIYGYTF. CDR3 nucleotide sequence: TGCAGCGTCGCCCCCCGAGCGATATATGGCTACACCTTC.

This clone came up a few times. A much larger clone sits a single nucleotide away, making a read error possible. The chain joins TRBV11-3 to TRBJ2-2, with TRBD2 matching over 7 bases. CDR3 length equals 14 residues. V lost 4 bases and J lost 2; bases outside the gene matches: 1. Germline lookup yields CDR1 SGHNT and CDR2 YENEEA. The CDR3 is CASSSGLNTGELFF. CDR3 in DNA: TGTGCCAGCAGCTCGGGACTAAACACCGGGGAGCTGTTTTTT.

This rearrangement joins TRBV27 to TRBJ1-1; 11 nucleotides agree with TRBD1. The V gene end was trimmed by 7 bases and the J gene end by 0 bases; junction bases not matched to a gene: 13. This CDR3 region has 18 residues. The V gene's germline CDR1 is MNHEY and CDR2 SMNVEV (reference sequence). The CDR3 region has the DNA TGTGCCAGCACCCAAAGGGGGACAGGGGGTATTATGAACACTGAAGCTTTCTTT. This encodes CASTQRGTGGIMNTEAFF.

The rearrangement links TRBV7-8 to TRBJ1-5; no clear D gene. The CDR3 extends over 16 amino acids. Germline V gene data show CDR1 as SGHVS and CDR2 as FQNEAQ. Between the trimmed V and J ends, which lost 1 base and 7 bases, there was a span of 17 bases. In DNA form, the CDR3 reads TGTGCCAGCAGCTTAGGTAGGATCACTTTAGTACAGCCCCAGCATTTT. Translating it yields CASSLGRITLVQPQHF. The complete variable domain, with remaining parts taken from reference TRBV7-8 and TRBJ1-5, reads GAGVSQSPRYKVAKRGQDVALRCDPISGHVSLFWYQQALGQGPEFLTYFQNEAQLDKSGLPSDRFFAERPEGSVSTLKIQRTQQEDSAVYLCASSLGRITLVQPQHFGDGTRLSIL.